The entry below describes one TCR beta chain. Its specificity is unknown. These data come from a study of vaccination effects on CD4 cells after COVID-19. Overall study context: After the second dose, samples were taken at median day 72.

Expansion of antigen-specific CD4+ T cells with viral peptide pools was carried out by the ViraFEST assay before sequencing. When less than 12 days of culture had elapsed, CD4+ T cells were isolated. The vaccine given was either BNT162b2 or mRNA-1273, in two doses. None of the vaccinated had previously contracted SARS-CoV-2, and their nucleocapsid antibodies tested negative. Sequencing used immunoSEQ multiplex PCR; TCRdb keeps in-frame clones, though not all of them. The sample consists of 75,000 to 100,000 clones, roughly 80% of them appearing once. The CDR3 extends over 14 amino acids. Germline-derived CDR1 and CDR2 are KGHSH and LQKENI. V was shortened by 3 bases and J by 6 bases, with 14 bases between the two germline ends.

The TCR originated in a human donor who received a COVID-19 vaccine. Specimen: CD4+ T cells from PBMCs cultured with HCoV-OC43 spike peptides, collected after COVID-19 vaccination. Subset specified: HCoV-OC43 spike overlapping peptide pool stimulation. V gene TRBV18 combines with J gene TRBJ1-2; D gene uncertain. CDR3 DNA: TGTGCCAGCTCACCTACCGGGAGACGAGATGGCTACACCTTC. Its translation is CASSPTGRRDGYTF.